This paragraph covers one T cell receptor beta chain sequence. Its antigen is unknown. This sample is drawn from a study of beta chain features in type 1 diabetes. Study-wide background: Nearly 110,000,000 sorted cells were examined across all samples. Study-level findings and limits: Across all four CD4+ subsets, people with type 1 diabetes showed modestly shorter TCRB CDR3s. Here, the possible influence of HLA type (on TCRB rearrangement) remained unresolved.

TCRB transcripts that were expressed got sequenced, as all of the isolated RNA had been reverse transcribed. Clones were sequenced by immunoSEQ multiplex PCR, and TCRdb holds only the in-frame ones, with some missing. Among approximately 600,000 clones listed, around 12% were seen once. The germline gives CDR1 SGHVS, CDR2 FQNEAQ. The V end lost 2 bases, the J end lost 1 base, and 7 bases lay between the germline ends. The CDR3 spans 14 residues. This TCR came from a man aged 25 to 40 with type 1 diabetes. The source material was naive CD4+ T cells from blood. The rearrangement uses TRBV7-8 and TRBJ2-3; D ambiguous. The CDR3 region has the DNA TGTGCCAGCAGCTTAAGTTCAGGCACAGATACGCAGTATTTT. Translation: CASSLSSGTDTQYF. The full variable domain, with the rest looked up from reference TRBV7-8 and TRBJ2-3, is GAGVSQSPRYKVAKRGQDVALRCDPISGHVSLFWYQQALGQGPEFLTYFQNEAQLDKSGLPSDRFFAERPEGSVSTLKIQRTQQEDSAVYLCASSLSSGTDTQYFGPGTRLTVL.